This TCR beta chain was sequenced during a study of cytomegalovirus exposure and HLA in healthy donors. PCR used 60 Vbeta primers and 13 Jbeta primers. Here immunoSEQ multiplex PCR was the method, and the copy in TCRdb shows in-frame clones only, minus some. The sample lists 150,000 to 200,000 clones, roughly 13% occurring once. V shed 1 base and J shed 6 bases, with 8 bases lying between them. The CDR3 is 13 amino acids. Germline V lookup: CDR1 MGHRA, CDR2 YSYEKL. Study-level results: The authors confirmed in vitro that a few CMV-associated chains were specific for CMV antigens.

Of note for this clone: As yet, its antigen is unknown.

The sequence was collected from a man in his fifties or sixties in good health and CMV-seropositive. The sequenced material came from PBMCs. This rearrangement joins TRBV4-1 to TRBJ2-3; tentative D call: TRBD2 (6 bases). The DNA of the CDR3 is TGCGCCAGCAGCCAAGCGGGGGTTGATACGCAGTATTTT. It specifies CASSQAGVDTQYF.